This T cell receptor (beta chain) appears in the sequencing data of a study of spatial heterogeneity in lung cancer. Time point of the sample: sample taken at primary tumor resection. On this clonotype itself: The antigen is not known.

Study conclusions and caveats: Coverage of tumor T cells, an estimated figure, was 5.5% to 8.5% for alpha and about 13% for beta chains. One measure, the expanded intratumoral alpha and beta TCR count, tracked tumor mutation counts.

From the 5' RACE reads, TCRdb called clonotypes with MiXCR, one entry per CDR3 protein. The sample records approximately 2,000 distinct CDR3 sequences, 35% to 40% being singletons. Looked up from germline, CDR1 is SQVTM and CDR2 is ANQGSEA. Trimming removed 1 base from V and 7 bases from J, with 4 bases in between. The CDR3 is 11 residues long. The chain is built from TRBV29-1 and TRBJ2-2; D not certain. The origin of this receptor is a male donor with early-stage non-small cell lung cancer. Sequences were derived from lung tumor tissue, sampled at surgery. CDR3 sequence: CSVEGGGELFF. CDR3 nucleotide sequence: TGCAGCGTTGAAGGGGGCGGGGAGCTGTTTTTT.